Below, 22 T cell receptor beta chains from the same sample are listed, as sequenced in a study of metastatic and nonmetastatic thyroid tumors. None of the patients had undergone any treatment ahead of thyroid surgery. TCRdb redid the clone calls on the PCR reads using MiXCR. The sample lists around 25,000 clones, around 25% occurring once. Sequencing was done on a sample of blood. The receptors derive from a female donor with papillary thyroid cancer or a benign thyroid nodule (not recorded which). Some clones in this sample may be carry-over from other donors' samples.

This clone was observed a handful of times. A much larger clone sits a single nucleotide away, making a read error possible. The rearrangement joins TRBV6-2 or TRBV6-3 to TRBJ2-1, with D possibly TRBD2 on 5 matching bases. V was shortened by 4 bases and J by 12 bases, with 13 bases between the two germline ends. CDR3 length: 12 amino acids. Germline loops: CDR1 MNHEY, CDR2 SVGEGT. The CDR3 sequence is CASSLSAGGQFF. The CDR3 DNA reads as TGTGCCAGCAGTTTGTCCGCGGGTGGGCAGTTCTTC.

The CDR3 DNA follows: TGCGCCAGCAGCTTGGGGGACATTGATCAGCCACAGTATTTT. Encoded protein: CASSLGDIDQPQYF. The chain joins TRBV5-1 to TRBJ1-5; possibly TRBD1 for D (6 bases). The J call may be mistaken, given a closer DNA end match to TRBJ2-3. There are 14 residues in the CDR3. Germline V gives CDR1 SGHRS, CDR2 YFSETQ.

The chain employs TRBV6-4 and TRBJ2-1; 7 positions match TRBD1. The CDR3 is made up of 15 amino acids. CDR1 MRHNA and CDR2 SNTAGT come from the germline V gene. The junction had 7 bases not matched to a gene; V was cut back by 6 bases and J by 2 bases. The CDR3: CASSYRDSPYNEQFF. CDR3 bases: TGTGCCAGCAGCTACCGGGACAGCCCCTACAATGAGCAGTTCTTC.

This clone has just a few counts. This sequence joins TRBV7-2 and TRBJ2-7; D unresolved. The germline gives CDR1 SGHTA, CDR2 FQGNSA. The CDR3 totals 12 residues. Deletions cut 5 bases from V and 4 bases from J, with 9 bases between. In nucleotides, the CDR3 is TGTGCCAGCAGCCGGCACGGTTACGAGCAGTACTTC. This encodes CASSRHGYEQYF.

This clone was recorded at least ten times. The identical CDR3 is also encoded by other nucleotide sequences in the sample. The chain combines TRBV11-2 with TRBJ2-5, with D perhaps TRBD2 (7 bases). Germline V CDR1 and CDR2: SGHAT, FQNNGV. V was pared by 0 bases and J by 2 bases, with 16 bases between. The CDR3 contains 17 residues. CDR3 nucleotides: TGTGCCAGCAGCTTAGACACCGGGGGGCCAGTACAAGAGACCCAGTACTTC. Translation: CASSLDTGGPVQETQYF.

V usage is TRBV3-1 and J usage is TRBJ2-2, with D perhaps matching TRBD1 or TRBD2 (6 bases each). The length of the CDR3 is 14 residues. Germline CDR1 and CDR2: LGHDT and YNNKEL (reference sequence). V was pared by 6 bases and J by 4 bases, with 12 bases between. CDR3 sequence: CASSQRGATGELFF. CDR3 DNA sequence: TGTGCCAGCAGTCAAAGGGGGGCCACCGGGGAGCTGTTTTTT.

A remark on this clone: This sample also contains other DNA sequences that code for the same CDR3. The V gene is TRBV28, the J gene TRBJ2-3; 8 bases align to TRBD2. Trimming took 7 bases from V and 3 from J; bases not matched to a gene: 12. The CDR3 totals 16 residues. Per the germline V gene, CDR1 is MDHEN and CDR2 is SYDVKM. The CDR3: CASKNTGGPGTDTQYF. In DNA form, the CDR3 reads TGTGCCAGCAAGAACACGGGAGGGCCAGGAACAGATACGCAGTATTTT.

This clone is categorized as medium-sized (0.01 to 0.1%). The chain couples TRBV30 to TRBJ2-2, with 13 bases matching TRBD2. The CDR3 contains 15 residues. The V gene end was trimmed by 8 bases and the J gene end by 5 bases; junction bases not matched to a gene: 8. Germline values: CDR1 GTSNPN, CDR2 SVGIG (reference sequence). CDR3 sequence: CAGGLAGVGTGELFF. CDR3 DNA sequence: TGTGCCGGTGGACTAGCGGGAGTCGGGACCGGGGAGCTGTTTTTT.

This clone was counted at least ten times. V gene TRBV7-9 combines with J gene TRBJ2-7; unclear D gene. The CDR3 totals 15 residues. The V end lost 5 bases, the J end lost 3 bases, and 17 bases lay between the germline ends. Germline CDR1 is SEHNR and CDR2 is FQNEAQ (reference sequence). CDR3 sequence (DNA): TGTGCCAGCAGCCTCGAAGGAAGCAAGGGCTACGAGCAGTACTTC. Translating it yields CASSLEGSKGYEQYF.

The chain is built from TRBV5-1 and TRBJ2-7, with D tentatively TRBD1 (6 bases). Per germline, CDR1 SGHRS and CDR2 YFSETQ. This CDR3 is 14 amino acids long. Trimming cost V 4 bases and J 4 bases, with 15 bases left between them. CDR3 bases: TGCGCCAGCAGCACTGCCGGGACACTATACGAGCAGTACTTC. Protein sequence: CASSTAGTLYEQYF.

The genes are TRBV2 and TRBJ2-2, with D perhaps TRBD1 (6 bases). V gave up 3 bases and J gave up 10 bases, with 9 bases separating them. CDR3 size: 12 residues. Germline V CDR1 and CDR2: SNHLY, FYNNEI. CDR3 sequence reads: CASSDSGQELFF. The CDR3 nucleotides are TGTGCCAGCAGTGACTCGGGACAGGAGCTGTTTTTT. The full variable domain, rest sourced from reference TRBV2 and TRBJ2-2, is EPEVTQTPSHQVTQMGQEVILRCVPISNHLYFYWYRQILGQKVEFLVSFYNNEISEKSEIFDDQFSVERPDGSNFTLKIRSTKLEDSAMYFCASSDSGQELFFGEGSRLTVL.

Many counts were recorded for this clone. Germline and junction disagree at one end, which may indicate a read error. The chain carries TRBV30 and TRBJ2-5, with TRBD2 matching over 10 bases. The CDR3 has 11 amino acids. Germline V lookup: CDR1 GTSNPN, CDR2 SVGIG (reference sequence). CDR3 nucleotide sequence: TGTGCCTGGACTAGCGGGAGCCGCGTCGGCTTC. This translates into CAWTSGSRVGF. Full variable domain (missing parts from reference TRBV30 and TRBJ2-5): SQTIHQWPATLVQPVGSPLSLECTVEGTSNPNLYWYRQAAGRGLQLLFYSVGIGQISSEVPQNLSASRPQDRQFILSSKKLLLSDSGFYLCAWTSGSRVGFGPGTRLLVL.

On this clone: One junction end disagrees with the germline gene, perhaps due to a read error. Here the CDR3 reads CAGSDLHTGGRQPQHF. Here the CDR3 DNA reads TGTGCCGGCAGTGACTTACATACAGGGGGTAGGCAGCCCCAGCATTTT. This chain uses TRBV6-1 with TRBJ1-5, with TRBD1 matching 8 bases. The CDR3 has 16 residues. In germline, CDR1 is MNHNS, CDR2 SASEGT.

This clone was observed once. The chain recombines TRBV30 with TRBJ1-2; D ambiguous. V lost 2 bases to trimming and J lost 8 bases, with 18 bases between them. This CDR3 has 14 residues. Germline-derived CDR1 and CDR2 are GTSNPN and SVGIG (reference sequence). CDR3 bases: TGTGCCTGGAGTCCTGAGAGCGTTCGGTGGGGCTACACCTTC. Translated: CAWSPESVRWGYTF.

This clone occurred many times. The chain employs TRBV12-3 or TRBV12-4 and TRBJ2-1; 9 positions match TRBD1. The CDR3 sequence is 16 residues long. Germline trimming cut 5 bases from V and 9 bases from J; bases unmatched to any gene: 14. CDR3 nucleotide sequence: TGTGCCAGCAGTCCACCAACCGGGACAGGGTGGTCTGAGCAGTTCTTC. Translation gives CASSPPTGTGWSEQFF.

The DNA for the CDR3 is TGCGCCAGCAGCCAAGATCCCCTAGCGGGGGCCCTCGAGCAGTACTTC. Translating it yields CASSQDPLAGALEQYF. This chain links TRBV4-1 with TRBJ2-7, with TRBD2 identical over 10 bases. CDR1 and CDR2 from the germline V gene are MGHRA and YSYEKL. The CDR3 runs to 16 residues. J gave up 6 bases and V 0 bases, and 8 bases lay outside the gene matches.

The chain links TRBV11-2 to TRBJ1-4; TRBD1 might be the D (5 bases). The germline V gene has CDR1 SGHAT and CDR2 FQNNGV. The CDR3 length is 15 residues. The V end lost 3 bases, the J end lost 2 bases, and 10 bases lay between the germline ends. CDR3 bases: TGTGCCAGCAGCTTCGGTGAGGGGACTAATGAAAAACTGTTTTTT. Translated, it gives CASSFGEGTNEKLFF. Based on the CDR3 plus reference TRBV11-2 and TRBJ1-4, the full variable domain is EAGVAQSPRYKIIEKRQSVAFWCNPISGHATLYWYQQILGQGPKLLIQFQNNGVVDDSQLPKDRFSAERLKGVDSTLKIQPAKLEDSAVYLCASSFGEGTNEKLFFGSGTQLSVL.

The V gene is TRBV18, the J gene TRBJ1-1, with 8 nucleotides matching TRBD1. The V gene end was trimmed by 3 bases and the J gene end by 5 bases; junction bases not matched to a gene: 5. The CDR3 extends over 14 amino acids. Germline assignment: CDR1 KGHSH and CDR2 LQKENI. The CDR3 nucleotides read TGTGCCAGCTCACCTGGGACAGGAGGGACTGAAGCTTTCTTT. The encoded protein is CASSPGTGGTEAFF.

This chain connects TRBV28 to TRBJ2-5; D may match TRBD1 or TRBD2 (5 bases each). The CDR3 is 14 amino acids. From germline, CDR1 is MDHEN and CDR2 SYDVKM. Trimming shortened V by 6 bases and J by 5 bases, and 16 bases separated the two germline ends. This CDR3 is CASSGAEVVETQYF. CDR3 bases: TGTGCCAGCAGCGGGGCGGAGGTGGTCGAGACCCAGTACTTC.

The chain employs TRBV6-9 and TRBJ1-2; the match to TRBD1 covers 8 bases. Trimming cost V 4 bases and J 8 bases; bases outside gene matches: 3. Germline values: CDR1 MNHGY, CDR2 SVAAGI. The CDR3 is 12 residues long. The CDR3 DNA follows: TGTGCCAGCAGTTCGGACAGGGAAGGCTACACCTTC. Its protein product is CASSSDREGYTF.

This clone was detected many times. The CDR3 reads CSARDLSRGKPSYNEQFF. The CDR3, as DNA: TGCAGTGCTAGAGATCTCTCCAGGGGCAAACCCTCCTACAATGAGCAGTTCTTC. The chain uses TRBV20-1 and TRBJ2-1; D may be TRBD1 (6 bases). The CDR3 runs 18 residues. V lost 0 bases, J lost 0 bases, and 18 bases lay in between. Germline-derived CDR1 and CDR2 are DFQATT and SNEGSKA (reference sequence).

As for this clone: Sequence at one end of the junction differs from germline and may be a read error. The genes are TRBV19 and TRBJ2-2; D ambiguous. This CDR3 contains 12 residues. The germline V gene has CDR1 LNHDA and CDR2 SQIVND (reference sequence). The CDR3 DNA reads TGTGCCAGTATAAAAGCCACCGGTGAGCTGTTTTTT. Protein: CASIKATGELFF.